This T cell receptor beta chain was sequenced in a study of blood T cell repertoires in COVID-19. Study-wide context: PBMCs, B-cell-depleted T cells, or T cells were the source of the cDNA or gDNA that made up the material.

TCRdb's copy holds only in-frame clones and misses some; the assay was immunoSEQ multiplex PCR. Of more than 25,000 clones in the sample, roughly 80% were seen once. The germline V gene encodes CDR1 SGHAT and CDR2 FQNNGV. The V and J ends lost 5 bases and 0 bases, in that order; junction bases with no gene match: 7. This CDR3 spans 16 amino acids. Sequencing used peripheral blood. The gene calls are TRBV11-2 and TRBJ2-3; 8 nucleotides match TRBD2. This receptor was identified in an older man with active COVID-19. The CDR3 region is CASSPLAGLSTDTQYF. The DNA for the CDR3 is TGTGCCAGCAGCCCGCTAGCGGGCCTTAGCACAGATACGCAGTATTTT.